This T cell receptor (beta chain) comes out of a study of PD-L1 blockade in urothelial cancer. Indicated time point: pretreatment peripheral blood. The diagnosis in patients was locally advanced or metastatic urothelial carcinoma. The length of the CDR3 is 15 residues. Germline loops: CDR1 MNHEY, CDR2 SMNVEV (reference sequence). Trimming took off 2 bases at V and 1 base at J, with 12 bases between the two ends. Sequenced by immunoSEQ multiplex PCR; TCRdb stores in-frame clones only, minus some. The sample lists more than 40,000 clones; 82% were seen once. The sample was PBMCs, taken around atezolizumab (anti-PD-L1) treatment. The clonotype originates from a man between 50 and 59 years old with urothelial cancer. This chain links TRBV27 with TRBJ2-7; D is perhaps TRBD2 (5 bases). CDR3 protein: CASSLNGGASYEQYF. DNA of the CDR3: TGTGCCAGCAGTTTAAACGGAGGAGCATCCTACGAGCAGTACTTC.